The clone carrying this T cell receptor (beta chain) was detected once. The data are from a study of blood T cell repertoires in COVID-19. Study-wide background: The samples span acute and convalescent COVID-19 from the United States, Italy and Spain. T cells, B-cell-depleted T cells, or PBMCs provided the cDNA or gDNA that served as material.

The CDR3 runs to 15 residues. V lost 4 bases, J lost 0 bases, and 2 bases stayed unmatched. CDR1 is MNHEY, CDR2 SVGAGI, per germline. Authors' processing steps: Cell counts per sample came from amplifying reference gene primers. The repertoire was sequenced with immunoSEQ multiplex PCR; TCRdb's copy has only in-frame clones and lacks some. V and J calls and clone size are copied from that table; D and trimming were computed from the DNA. The sample holds 180,000 or so clones, roughly four fifths seen once. The clonotype was recovered from a man aged 50-59 years who had recovered from COVID-19. The source material was peripheral blood. This sequence joins TRBV6-5 and TRBJ2-2; 7 positions agree with TRBD2. CDR3 region: CASSSAGPNTGELFF. DNA for the CDR3: TGTGCCAGCAGTTCAGCGGGGCCGAACACCGGGGAGCTGTTTTTT.